These T cell receptor beta chains were read from a single sample in a study of cytomegalovirus exposure and HLA in healthy donors. Measured with immunoSEQ multiplex PCR; TCRdb has only the in-frame clones, and not every one. The data hold about 160,000 clones, with around 63% observed a single time. Material for sequencing was PBMCs. All receptors derive from a woman between 18 and 29 years old in good health and CMV-seropositive. Each CDR3 is given with its conserved first and last residue. A D gene is named only where the DNA matches it firmly. Rows may omit the clone size; those that give it use once, few, many or a size class.

d_gene | j_gene | v_gene | abundance | CDR3aa | CDR3nt
- | TRBJ1-5 | TRBV5-4 | - | CASSFQGQPQPQHF | TGTGCCAGCAGTTTTCAGGGGCAGCCTCAGCCCCAGCATTTT
TRBD2 | TRBJ2-2 | TRBV5-4 | - | CASGKKTAGGPRGELFF | TGTGCCAGCGGAAAAAAGACGGCGGGAGGGCCGAGAGGGGAGCTGTTTTTT
TRBD1 | TRBJ1-1 | TRBV2 | - | CASRGTGGQAFF | TGTGCCAGCAGGGGGACAGGGGGCCAGGCTTTCTTT
- | TRBJ1-5 | TRBV15 | - | CATSRERMGDMFQPQHF | TGTGCCACCAGCAGAGAAAGGATGGGGGACATGTTCCAGCCCCAGCATTTT
- | TRBJ2-1 | TRBV6-5 | - | CASSYSERGYNEQFF | TGTGCCAGCAGTTACTCGGAGAGAGGGTACAATGAGCAGTTCTTC
- | TRBJ1-1 | TRBV5-6 | - | CASTQGLSNTEAFF | TGTGCCAGCACGCAGGGACTCTCGAACACTGAAGCTTTCTTT
- | TRBJ2-3 | TRBV2 | few | CASSSTSDTQYF | TGTGCCAGCAGCTCTACGTCGGATACGCAGTATTTT
TRBD1 | TRBJ2-3 | TRBV5-6 | - | CASSLPGQPSTDTQYF | TGTGCCAGCAGCTTACCGGGACAGCCTAGCACAGATACGCAGTATTTT
- | TRBJ2-5 | TRBV6-5 | - | CASSYSTGETQYF | TGTGCCAGCAGTTACTCAACCGGAGAGACCCAGTACTTC
TRBD1 | TRBJ1-2 | TRBV29-1 | - | CSVGAGGASYGYTF | TGCAGCGTTGGAGCAGGGGGCGCCTCCTATGGCTACACCTTC
TRBD1 | TRBJ2-2 | TRBV7-2 | - | CASSSDRGSYTGELFF | TGTGCCAGCAGCTCAGACAGGGGATCCTACACCGGGGAGCTGTTTTTT
- | TRBJ2-7 | TRBV30 | - | CAWSDRSYEQYF | TGTGCCTGGAGTGACAGGTCCTACGAGCAGTACTTC
- | TRBJ1-2 | TRBV25-1 | - | CASSEAWGLGGYTF | TGTGCCAGCAGTGAAGCATGGGGGCTGGGTGGCTACACCTTC
TRBD1 | TRBJ2-7 | TRBV6-5 | - | CASGMTGGTDEQYF | TGTGCCAGCGGAATGACAGGGGGTACGGACGAGCAGTACTTC
- | TRBJ1-1 | TRBV10-3 | few | CAISESGGFGTEAFF | TGTGCCATCAGTGAGTCGGGGGGTTTTGGCACTGAAGCTTTCTTT
- | TRBJ2-1 | TRBV6-1 | - | CASSDPPTGPYNEQFF | TGTGCCAGCAGTGACCCGCCGACTGGTCCCTACAATGAGCAGTTCTTC
- | TRBJ2-7 | TRBV7-2 | - | CASSLDGGGSYEQYF | TGTGCCAGCAGCTTAGACGGAGGCGGATCCTACGAGCAGTACTTC
- | TRBJ2-7 | TRBV29-1 | few | CSVELSAGHSYEQYF | TGCAGCGTTGAACTCTCGGCGGGCCACTCCTACGAGCAGTACTTC
- | TRBJ2-3 | TRBV29-1 | - | CSVWRDSTDTQYF | TGCAGCGTTTGGCGGGACAGCACAGATACGCAGTATTTT
- | TRBJ2-1 | TRBV29-1 | - | CSVTGVSYNEQFF | TGCAGCGTGACGGGGGTCTCCTACAATGAGCAGTTCTTC